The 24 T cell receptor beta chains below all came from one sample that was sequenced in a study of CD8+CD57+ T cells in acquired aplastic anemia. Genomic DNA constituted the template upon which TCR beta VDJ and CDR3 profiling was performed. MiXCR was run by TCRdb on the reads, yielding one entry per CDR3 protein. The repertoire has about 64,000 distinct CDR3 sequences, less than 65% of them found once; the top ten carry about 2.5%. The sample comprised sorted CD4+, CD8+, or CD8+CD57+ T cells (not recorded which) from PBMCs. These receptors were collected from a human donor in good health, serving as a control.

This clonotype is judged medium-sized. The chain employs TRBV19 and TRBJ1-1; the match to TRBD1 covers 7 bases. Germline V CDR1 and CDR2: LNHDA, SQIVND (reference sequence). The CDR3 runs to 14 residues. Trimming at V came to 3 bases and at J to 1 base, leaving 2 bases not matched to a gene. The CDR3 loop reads CASSMGQPNTEAFF. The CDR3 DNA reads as TGTGCCAGTAGTATGGGACAGCCGAACACTGAAGCTTTCTTT.

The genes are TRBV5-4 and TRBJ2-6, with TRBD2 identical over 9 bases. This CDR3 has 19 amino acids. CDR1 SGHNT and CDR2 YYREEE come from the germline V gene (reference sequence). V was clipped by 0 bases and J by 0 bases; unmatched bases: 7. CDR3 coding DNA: TGTGCCAGCAGCTTGGAGGGCGGGGGGGCAAGCTCTGGGGCCAACGTCCTGACTTTC. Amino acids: CASSLEGGGASSGANVLTF.

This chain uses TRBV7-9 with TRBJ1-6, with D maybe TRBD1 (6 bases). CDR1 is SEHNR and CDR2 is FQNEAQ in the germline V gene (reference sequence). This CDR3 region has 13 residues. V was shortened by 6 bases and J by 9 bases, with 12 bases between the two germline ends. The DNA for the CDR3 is TGTGCCAGCAGTCAAGGGGGTCTTTCACCCCTCCACTTT. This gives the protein CASSQGGLSPLHF.

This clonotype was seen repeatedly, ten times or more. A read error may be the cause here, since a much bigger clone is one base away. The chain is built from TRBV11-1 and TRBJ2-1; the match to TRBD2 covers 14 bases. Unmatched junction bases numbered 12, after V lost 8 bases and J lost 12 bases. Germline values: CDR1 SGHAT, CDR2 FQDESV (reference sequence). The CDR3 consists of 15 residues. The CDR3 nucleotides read TGTGCCAGCGGCATGGGAGGGACTAGCGGGAGTAGGCAGTTCTTC. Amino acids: CASGMGGTSGSRQFF.

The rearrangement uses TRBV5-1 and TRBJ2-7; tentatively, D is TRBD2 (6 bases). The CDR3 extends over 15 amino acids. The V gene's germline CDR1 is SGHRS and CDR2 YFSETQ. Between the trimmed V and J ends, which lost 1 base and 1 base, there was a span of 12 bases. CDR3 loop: CASSLSGEGSYEQYF. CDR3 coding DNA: TGCGCCAGCAGCTTGTCGGGAGAGGGGTCCTACGAGCAGTACTTC. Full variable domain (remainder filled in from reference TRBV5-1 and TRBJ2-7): KAGVTQTPRYLIKTRGQQVTLSCSPISGHRSVSWYQQTPGQGLQFLFEYFSETQRNKGNFPGRFSGRQFSNSRSEMNVSTLELGDSALYLCASSLSGEGSYEQYFGPGTRLTVT.

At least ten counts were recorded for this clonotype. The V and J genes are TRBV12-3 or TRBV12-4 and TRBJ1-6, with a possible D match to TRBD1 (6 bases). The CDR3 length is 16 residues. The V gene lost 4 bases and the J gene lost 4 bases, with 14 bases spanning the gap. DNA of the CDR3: TGTGCCAGCAGTTCGAGGGGGACAACGTATAATTCACCCCTCCACTTT. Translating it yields CASSSRGTTYNSPLHF.

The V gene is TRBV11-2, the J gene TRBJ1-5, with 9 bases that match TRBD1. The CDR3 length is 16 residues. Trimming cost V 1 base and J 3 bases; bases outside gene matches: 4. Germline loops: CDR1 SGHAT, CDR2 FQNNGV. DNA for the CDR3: TGTGCCAGCAGCTTAGGGGGACAGGGAATCAATCAGCCCCAGCATTTT. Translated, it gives CASSLGGQGINQPQHF.

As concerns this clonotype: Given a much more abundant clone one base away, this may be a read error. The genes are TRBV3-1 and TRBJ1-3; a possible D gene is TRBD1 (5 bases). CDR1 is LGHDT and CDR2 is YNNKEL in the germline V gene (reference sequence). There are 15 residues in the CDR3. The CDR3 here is CASSQDARERNTTYF. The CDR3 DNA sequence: TGTGCCAGCAGCCAAGACGCCAGGGAGAGAAACACCACATATTTT. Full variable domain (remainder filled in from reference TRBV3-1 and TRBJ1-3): DTAVSQTPKYLVTQMGNDKSIKCEQNLGHDTMYWYKQDSKKFLKIMFSYNNKELIINETVPNRFSPKSPDKAHLNLHINSLELGDSAVYFCASSQDARERNTTYFGEGSWLTVV.

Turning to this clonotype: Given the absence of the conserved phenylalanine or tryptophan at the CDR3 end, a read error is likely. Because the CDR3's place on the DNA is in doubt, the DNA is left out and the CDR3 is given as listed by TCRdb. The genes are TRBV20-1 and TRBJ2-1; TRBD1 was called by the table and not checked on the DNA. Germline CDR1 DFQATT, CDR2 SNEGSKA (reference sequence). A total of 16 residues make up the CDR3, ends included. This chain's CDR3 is CSATTVSYNSPLHFGN.

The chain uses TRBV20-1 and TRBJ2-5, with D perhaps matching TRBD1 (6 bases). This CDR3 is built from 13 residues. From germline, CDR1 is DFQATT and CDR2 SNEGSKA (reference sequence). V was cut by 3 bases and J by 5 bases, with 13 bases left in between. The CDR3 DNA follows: TGCAGTGCTAGTTCAGGGGCTTGGGAGACCCAGTACTTC. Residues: CSASSGAWETQYF.

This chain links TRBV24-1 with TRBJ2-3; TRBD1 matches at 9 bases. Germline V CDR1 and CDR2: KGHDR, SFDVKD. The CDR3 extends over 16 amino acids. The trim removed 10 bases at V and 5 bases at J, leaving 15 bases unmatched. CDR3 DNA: TGTGCCACTATAAGAGTCCGGGACAGGGTTTTAGATACGCAGTATTTT. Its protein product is CATIRVRDRVLDTQYF.

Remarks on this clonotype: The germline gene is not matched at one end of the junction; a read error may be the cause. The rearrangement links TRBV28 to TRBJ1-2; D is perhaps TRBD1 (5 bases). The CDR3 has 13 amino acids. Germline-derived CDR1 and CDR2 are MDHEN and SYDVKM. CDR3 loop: CASSLSRGYGYTF. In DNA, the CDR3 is TGTGCCAGCAGCTTATCGAGGGGCTATGGCTACACCTTC.

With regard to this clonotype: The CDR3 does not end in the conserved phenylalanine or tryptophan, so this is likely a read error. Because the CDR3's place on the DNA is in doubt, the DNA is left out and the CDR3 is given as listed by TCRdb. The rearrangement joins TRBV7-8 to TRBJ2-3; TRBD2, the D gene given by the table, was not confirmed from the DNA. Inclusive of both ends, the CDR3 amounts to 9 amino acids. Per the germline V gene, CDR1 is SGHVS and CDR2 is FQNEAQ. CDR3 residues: CASSLAGSG.

CDR3 protein: CAISGLNKDSPLHF. In DNA, the CDR3 is TGTGCCATCAGTGGACTTAACAAGGATTCACCCCTCCACTTT. V and J are TRBV10-3 and TRBJ1-6, with unresolved D. The CDR3 covers 14 residues. V lost 4 bases, J lost 8 bases, and 12 bases lay in between. Germline V gene data show CDR1 as ENHRY and CDR2 as SYGVKD.

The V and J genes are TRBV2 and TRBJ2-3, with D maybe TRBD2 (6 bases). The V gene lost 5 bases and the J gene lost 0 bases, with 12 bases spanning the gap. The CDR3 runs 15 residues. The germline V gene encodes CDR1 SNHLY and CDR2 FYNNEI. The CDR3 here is CASSPLLASTDTQYF. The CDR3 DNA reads TGTGCCAGCAGTCCCCTCCTAGCGAGCACAGATACGCAGTATTTT.

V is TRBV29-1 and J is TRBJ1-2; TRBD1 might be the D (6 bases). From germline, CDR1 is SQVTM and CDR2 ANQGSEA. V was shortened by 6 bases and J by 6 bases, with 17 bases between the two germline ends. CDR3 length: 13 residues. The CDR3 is CSVTRGGRDGYTF. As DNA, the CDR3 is TGCAGCGTGACCCGGGGGGGGCGGGATGGCTACACCTTC.

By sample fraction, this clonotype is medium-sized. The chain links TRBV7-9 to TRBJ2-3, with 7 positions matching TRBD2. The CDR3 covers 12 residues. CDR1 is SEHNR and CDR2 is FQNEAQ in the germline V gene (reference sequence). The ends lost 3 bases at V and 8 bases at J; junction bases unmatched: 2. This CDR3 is CASSLSGGTQYF. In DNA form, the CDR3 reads TGTGCCAGCAGCTTGTCGGGGGGTACGCAGTATTTT.

The CDR3 coding sequence is TGTGCCAGTAGTACTTGGGGGGCAGAGACCCAGTACTTC. Translating gives CASSTWGAETQYF. This chain connects TRBV19 to TRBJ2-5; TRBD1 or TRBD2 may be the D gene (6 bases each). The CDR3 sequence is 13 residues long. The V and J ends lost 4 bases and 4 bases respectively, with 10 bases between them. CDR1 and CDR2 from the germline V gene are LNHDA and SQIVND (reference sequence).

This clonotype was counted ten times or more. CDR3 sequence (DNA): TGTGCCAGCAGCTTCTCTGAGACAGCGAACTATGGCTACACCTTC. Its translation: CASSFSETANYGYTF. The rearrangement links TRBV11-2 to TRBJ1-2; TRBD1 might be the D (5 bases). The germline V gene has CDR1 SGHAT and CDR2 FQNNGV. CDR3 length: 15 residues. V was cut by 3 bases and J by 2 bases, with 13 bases left in between. The full variable domain, in which reference TRBV11-2 and TRBJ1-2 provide the parts outside the CDR3, is EAGVAQSPRYKIIEKRQSVAFWCNPISGHATLYWYQQILGQGPKLLIQFQNNGVVDDSQLPKDRFSAERLKGVDSTLKIQPAKLEDSAVYLCASSFSETANYGYTFGSGTRLTVV.

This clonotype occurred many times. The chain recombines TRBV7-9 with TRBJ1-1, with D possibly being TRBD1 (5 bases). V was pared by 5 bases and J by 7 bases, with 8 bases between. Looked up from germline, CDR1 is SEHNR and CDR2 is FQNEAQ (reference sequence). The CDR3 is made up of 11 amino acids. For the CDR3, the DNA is TGTGCCAGCAGCCGGGGGGTTGAAGCTTTCTTT. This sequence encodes CASSRGVEAFF. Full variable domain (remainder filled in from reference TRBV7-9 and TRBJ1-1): DTGVSQNPRHKITKRGQNVTFRCDPISEHNRLYWYRQTLGQGPEFLTYFQNEAQLEKSRLLSDRFSAERPKGSFSTLEIQRTEQGDSAMYLCASSRGVEAFFGQGTRLTVV.

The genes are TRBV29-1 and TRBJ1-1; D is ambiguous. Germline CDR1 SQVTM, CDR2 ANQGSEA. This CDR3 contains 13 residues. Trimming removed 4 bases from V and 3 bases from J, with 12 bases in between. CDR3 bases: TGCAGCGTTGGCCCGGCGGTGCACACTGAAGCTTTCTTT. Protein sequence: CSVGPAVHTEAFF. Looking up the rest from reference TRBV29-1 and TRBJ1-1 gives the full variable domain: SAVISQKPSRDICQRGTSLTIQCQVDSQVTMMFWYRQQPGQSLTLIATANQGSEATYESGFVIDKFPISRPNLTFSTLTVSNMSPEDSSIYLCSVGPAVHTEAFFGQGTRLTVV.

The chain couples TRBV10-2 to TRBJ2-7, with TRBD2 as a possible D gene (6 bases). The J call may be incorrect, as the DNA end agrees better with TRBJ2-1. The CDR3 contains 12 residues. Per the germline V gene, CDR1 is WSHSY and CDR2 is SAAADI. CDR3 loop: CASSEASVEQFF. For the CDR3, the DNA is TGCGCCAGCAGTGAAGCTAGCGTCGAGCAGTTCTTC.

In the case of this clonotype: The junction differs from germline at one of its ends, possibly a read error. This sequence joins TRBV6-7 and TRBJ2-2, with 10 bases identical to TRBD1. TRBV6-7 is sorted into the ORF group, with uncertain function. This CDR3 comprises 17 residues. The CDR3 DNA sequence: TGTGCCAGCAGCTACCGGACAGGGGGTACGAACGCCGGGGAGCTGTTTTTT. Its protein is CASSYRTGGTNAGELFF.

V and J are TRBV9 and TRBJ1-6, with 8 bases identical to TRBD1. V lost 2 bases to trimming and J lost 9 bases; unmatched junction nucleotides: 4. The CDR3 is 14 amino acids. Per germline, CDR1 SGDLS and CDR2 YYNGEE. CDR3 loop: CASSVSGGGSPLHF. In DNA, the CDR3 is TGTGCCAGCAGCGTCTCAGGGGGCGGTTCACCCCTCCACTTT.